The next 17 T cell receptor beta chains were all read from a single sample in a study of glioma-infiltrating T cells after dendritic cell vaccination. Profiled with immunoSEQ multiplex PCR; TCRdb holds only in-frame clones, not every one. The data hold some 90,000 clones, with 75% to 90% observed a single time. Time point indicated: after dendritic cell vaccination, including at tumor progression/relapse. Sample: blood, taken after dendritic cell vaccination. The receptor set was obtained from a human donor with glioblastoma.

The V and J genes are TRBV5-1 and TRBJ1-1; D gene uncertain. The length of the CDR3 is 16 residues. CDR1 and CDR2 (germline): SGHRS, YFSETQ. V was cut by 5 bases and J by 1 base, with 18 bases left in between. The CDR3 is CASRPYGGERNTEAFF. CDR3 in DNA: TGCGCCAGCAGGCCATACGGTGGGGAGAGGAACACTGAAGCTTTCTTT.

CDR3 region: CASSLGGPKGPYEQYV. CDR3 nucleotides: TGTGCCAGCAGCTTAGGGGGGCCCAAGGGCCCTTACGAGCAGTACGTC. The chain joins TRBV13 to TRBJ2-7; weak D call: TRBD1 (5 bases). Trimming stripped 0 bases from V and 4 bases from J, with 16 bases between. CDR1 is PRHDT, CDR2 FYEKMQ, per germline (reference sequence). The CDR3 loop spans 16 amino acids.

The rearrangement links TRBV11-2 to TRBJ2-6, with TRBD1 matching 7 bases. V was clipped by 1 base and J by 0 bases; unmatched bases: 6. CDR1 is SGHAT, CDR2 FQNNGV, per germline. The CDR3 totals 18 residues. This CDR3 is CASSLVGQDLSGANVLTF. CDR3 nucleotide sequence: TGTGCCAGCAGCTTAGTAGGACAGGACCTCTCTGGGGCCAACGTCCTGACTTTC.

The chain combines TRBV4-1 with TRBJ2-7, with 10 bases that match TRBD2. Germline loops: CDR1 MGHRA, CDR2 YSYEKL. The V segment lost 0 bases and the J segment 1 base; nucleotides outside the gene matches: 3. The CDR3 totals 16 residues. The CDR3 protein is CASSQDTAGGSYEQYF. In DNA, the CDR3 is TGCGCCAGCAGCCAAGACACAGCGGGGGGGTCCTACGAGCAGTACTTC.

The genes are TRBV29-1 and TRBJ1-1; 8 positions match TRBD1. The V and J ends lost 2 bases and 7 bases, in that order; junction bases with no gene match: 12. The CDR3 contains 15 residues. Germline-derived CDR1 and CDR2 are SQVTM and ANQGSEA. This CDR3 reads CSVESRTGGNGEAFF. CDR3 in DNA: TGCAGCGTTGAAAGCCGAACAGGGGGAAATGGTGAAGCTTTCTTT. Supplemented by reference TRBV29-1 and TRBJ1-1, the full variable domain reads SAVISQKPSRDICQRGTSLTIQCQVDSQVTMMFWYRQQPGQSLTLIATANQGSEATYESGFVIDKFPISRPNLTFSTLTVSNMSPEDSSIYLCSVESRTGGNGEAFFGQGTRLTVV.

The chain is built from TRBV19 and TRBJ2-7, with a possible D match to TRBD2 (6 bases). V was cut by 2 bases and J by 0 bases, with 8 bases left in between. Germline V CDR1 and CDR2: LNHDA, SQIVND (reference sequence). This CDR3 has 14 amino acids. The CDR3 DNA is TGTGCCAGTAGTATATCGGGGGACTCCTACGAGCAGTACTTC. It specifies CASSISGDSYEQYF.

The chain couples TRBV6-5 to TRBJ1-2; possible D gene TRBD1, 5 bases. V dropped 2 bases and J dropped 6 bases, with 13 bases sitting between them. Germline values: CDR1 MNHEY, CDR2 SVGAGI. The CDR3 covers 14 residues. The CDR3 nucleotides read TGTGCCAGCAGTTACCGGGTTGGGGGGGATGGCTACACCTTC. This encodes CASSYRVGGDGYTF.

This clone is medium-sized within its sample. The chain carries TRBV2 and TRBJ2-2; 7 nucleotides agree with TRBD2. Unmatched junction bases numbered 12, after V lost 9 bases and J lost 5 bases. The CDR3 is 15 amino acids. Germline V CDR1 and CDR2: SNHLY, FYNNEI. CDR3 loop: CARQAGPTKTGELFF. Here the CDR3 DNA reads TGTGCCAGGCAAGCGGGACCAACAAAGACCGGGGAGCTGTTTTTT.

This chain joins TRBV7-6 and TRBJ1-3; 10 nucleotides agree with TRBD1. The CDR3 has 15 residues. Per germline, CDR1 SGHVS and CDR2 FNYEAQ. The ends lost 4 bases at V and 3 bases at J; junction bases unmatched: 3. As DNA, the CDR3 is TGTGCCAGCAGCTCAGGGACAGGGGTTGGAAACACCATATATTTT. As protein: CASSSGTGVGNTIYF.

The rearrangement joins TRBV11-2 to TRBJ1-3, with a possible D match to TRBD1 (5 bases). Trimming shortened V by 0 bases and J by 1 base, and 7 bases separated the two germline ends. The CDR3 extends over 15 amino acids. The V gene's germline CDR1 is SGHAT and CDR2 FQNNGV. The CDR3 loop is CASSLDGGSGNTIYF. CDR3 coding DNA: TGTGCCAGCAGCTTAGACGGGGGTTCTGGAAACACCATATATTTT.

This sequence joins TRBV25-1 and TRBJ1-2, with D perhaps matching TRBD1 (6 bases). V was pared by 1 base and J by 5 bases, with 17 bases between. Germline values: CDR1 MGHDK, CDR2 SYGVNS. This CDR3 has 16 amino acids. In DNA, the CDR3 is TGTGCCAGCAGTGAATTCACAGGGATTCGGGAATATGGCTACACCTTC. It encodes CASSEFTGIREYGYTF.

The chain couples TRBV18 to TRBJ2-7; 10 bases align to TRBD2. V was pared by 5 bases and J by 0 bases, with 7 bases of the junction left unmatched. Germline assignment: CDR1 KGHSH and CDR2 LQKENI. This CDR3 is built from 16 residues. Here the CDR3 reads CASSARLAGSSYEQYV. CDR3 DNA sequence: TGTGCCAGCTCAGCCCGACTAGCGGGTTCCTCCTACGAGCAGTACGTC.

This clone was observed once. CDR3: CSAVNTGELFF. CDR3 nucleotide sequence: TGCAGTGCCGTAAACACCGGGGAGCTGTTTTTT. The J gene is TRBJ2-2, the V gene TRBV20-1; the D is unclear. The CDR3 has 11 amino acids. Germline-derived CDR1 and CDR2 are DFQATT and SNEGSKA (reference sequence). Trimming shortened V by 6 bases and J by 2 bases, and 4 bases separated the two germline ends.

The chain is built from TRBV4-1 and TRBJ2-2, with TRBD2 identical over 8 bases. V was clipped by 0 bases and J by 2 bases; unmatched bases: 5. The CDR3 runs 17 residues. CDR1 is MGHRA and CDR2 is YSYEKL in the germline V gene. CDR3 DNA: TGCGCCAGCAGCCAAGATTACGGGGGGGGCAACACCGGGGAGCTGTTTTTT. Residues: CASSQDYGGGNTGELFF.

CDR3 bases: TGTGCCAGCAGTGCGGGACTAGGCACAGATACGCAGTATTTT. It encodes CASSAGLGTDTQYF. V gene TRBV6-5 combines with J gene TRBJ2-3; 8 bases align to TRBD2. The ends lost 5 bases at V and 1 base at J; junction bases unmatched: 2. The CDR3 contains 14 residues. Germline V gives CDR1 MNHEY, CDR2 SVGAGI.

This sequence joins TRBV19 and TRBJ2-7; 12 nucleotides line up with TRBD1. Germline V lookup: CDR1 LNHDA, CDR2 SQIVND (reference sequence). The CDR3 is 15 amino acids. V shed 3 bases, J shed 1 base, and the junction held 1 base outside the gene matches. CDR3 coding DNA: TGTGCCAGTAGTATGGGACAGGGGGCGTCCTACGAGCAGTACTTC. This gives the protein CASSMGQGASYEQYF.

The chain links TRBV7-8 to TRBJ2-7, with 7 bases identical to TRBD2. The CDR3 contains 13 residues. Germline V gives CDR1 SGHVS, CDR2 FQNEAQ. V shed 6 bases and J 2 bases; nucleotides not matched to a gene: 4. The CDR3 region is CASRASGAYEQYV. The CDR3 nucleotides are TGTGCCAGCAGGGCTAGCGGAGCCTACGAGCAGTACGTC.